This T cell receptor (beta chain) was captured in a study of blood T cell repertoires in COVID-19 (dated by TCRdb to about 2020). Regarding the research as a whole: Samples covering the acute and convalescent phases of COVID-19 were provided by collaborators in the United States, Italy and Spain. The material from the prospective study consisted of cDNA or gDNA derived from T cells, B-cell-depleted T cells, or PBMCs. Deeply sampled blood TCRbeta repertoires from subjects exposed to, actively infected with, or recovered from COVID-19 were included in the dataset. The repertoires were released in a freely available public database intended as a resource for research on the immune response to SARS-CoV-2. The samples were drawn from two sources: the first 160 participants of the ongoing ImmuneRACE study, and 1,200 or so subjects contributed by 6 global collaborators. The sample metadata nearly always contained a de-identified subject ID, COVID-19 status, age in years and sex. HLA class I and class II types, where available, came from metadata supplied by the sample provider rather than from assay-based typing. General conclusions and limits of the study: The amount of clinical and demographic metadata varied by source and participant and was provided uncurated.

The germline V gene provides CDR1 SNHLY and CDR2 FYNNEI. From cysteine to phenylalanine, the CDR3 is 11 amino acids long. Solely the CDR3 DNA is kept, with 33 bases framed from the first base. Unmatched junction bases come to 2, with V trimmed by 9 bases and J by 4 bases. The immunoSEQ Assay, a bias-controlled multiplex PCR, was used to amplify TCRbeta CDR3 regions from genomic DNA. Per the source publication's procedure: Nucleated cell counts per sample were estimated from amplification of reference gene primers within the assay. Sequence reads were collapsed and filtered to measure the absolute abundance of every unique TCRbeta CDR3 rearrangement. For each sample, productive Simpson clonality was calculated as the square root of Simpson's diversity index across productive rearrangements. The source is immuneACCESS, and TCRdb retained only in-frame sequences with V and J called. Part of the clones is not carried over; for the studies checked, unresolved V genes explain less than half of this, and the remainder is unexplained. The V and J calls and the clone size are those of that table, but D and trimming were determined from the DNA. The table for this sample lists roughly 140,000 clones; about 85% of them were counted only once. Roughly 8.3% of the sample belongs to the ten largest clones.

At one collaborating source in Seattle, patients were enrolled during active infection and were followed longitudinally through the course of disease. Each collaborating institution followed its own protocols to collect whole blood in K2EDTA tubes. For TCRbeta analysis, collaborator samples were shipped as frozen whole blood, as isolated PBMCs, or as DNA extracted from either sample type. Remarks on this clone: Its binding antigen is unknown. Base qualities are not provided; no much larger clone lies one nucleotide away.

Material for sequencing was peripheral blood. The TCR sequence derives from a woman aged 55-70 years with COVID-19, enrolled during active disease. The receptor chain draws on TRBV2 and TRBJ1-2; TRBD1 matches 7 bases in the middle. The bases read TGTGCCAGTGGACAGGTCTATGGCTACACCTTC. This gives the protein CASGQVYGYTF.